This T cell receptor beta chain was sequenced for a study of shared clonotypes between healthy human individuals. CDR3 length: 16 residues. Germline CDR1 LGHNA, CDR2 YNFKEQ. V dropped 0 bases and J dropped 4 bases, with 10 bases sitting between them. The table came from immunoSEQ multiplex PCR; TCRdb's copy has only in-frame clones and leaves some out. The table records 180,000 or so clones, just under 95% of them present only once. The chain recombines TRBV4-2 with TRBJ1-6; D ambiguous. The receptor comes from a woman in her twenties or thirties in good health. The specimen was naive CD4+ T cells sorted from blood. Described subset: CD45RA+ positively selected. In DNA, the CDR3 is TGTGCCAGCAGCCAAGAAACGGGTAGTTATAATTCACCCCTCCACTTT. It encodes CASSQETGSYNSPLHF.